These 21 T cell receptor beta chains were sequenced from one sample in a study of identical twins. TCRdb ran MiXCR on the 5' RACE reads and lists one entry per CDR3 protein. The sample holds a few hundred thousand distinct CDR3 sequences, about 10% seen once. The sequencing sample was made of memory T cells sorted from blood. The receptor set was obtained from a man in his fifties in good health.

The chain employs TRBV11-2 and TRBJ2-3; the D gene could be TRBD1 or TRBD2 (6 bases each). V lost 1 base and J lost 1, with 12 bases in between. The CDR3 totals 16 residues. Germline V CDR1 and CDR2: SGHAT, FQNNGV. CDR3 nucleotide sequence: TGTGCCAGCAGCTTAGGGGGGGCATCGGGCACAGATACGCAGTATTTT. Translated, it gives CASSLGGASGTDTQYF.

V and J are TRBV28 and TRBJ2-1, with 8 bases aligning to TRBD2. Germline loops: CDR1 MDHEN, CDR2 SYDVKM. The CDR3 contains 16 residues. V was pared by 5 bases and J by 4 bases, with 10 bases of the junction left unmatched. The CDR3 loop is CASSGLLAGSYNEQFF. The CDR3 nucleotides are TGTGCCAGCAGTGGTCTCCTAGCGGGTAGTTACAATGAGCAGTTCTTC.

Turning to this clonotype: Being one base from a much bigger clone, this may be a read error. A read error is likely, as this CDR3 ends without the conserved phenylalanine or tryptophan. The chain is built from TRBV27 and TRBJ2-1; 8 bases are shared with TRBD2. CDR3 length: 15 amino acids. CDR1 is MNHEY, CDR2 SMNVEV, per germline (reference sequence). The junction had 2 bases not matched to a gene; V was cut back by 3 bases and J by 1 base. CDR3 loop: CASSFREGSYNEQFI. The CDR3 DNA follows: TGTGCCAGCAGTTTTCGGGAGGGGTCCTACAATGAGCAGTTCATC.

This chain links TRBV10-3 with TRBJ2-1; TRBD2 matches 8 bases. Germline CDR1 and CDR2: ENHRY and SYGVKD. After removal of 3 bases from V and 0 bases from J, the junction contained 4 bases not matched to a gene. This CDR3 has 16 residues. The CDR3 region is CAISEEAGASYNEQFF. The CDR3 nucleotides read TGTGCCATCAGTGAAGAAGCGGGGGCCTCCTACAATGAGCAGTTCTTC.

This clonotype was observed at least ten times. The chain carries TRBV20-1 and TRBJ1-1; D is uncertain. There are 11 residues in the CDR3. Germline assignment: CDR1 DFQATT and CDR2 SNEGSKA (reference sequence). Trimming took off 1 base at V and 3 bases at J, with 3 bases between the two ends. The CDR3: CSARGHTEAFF. In DNA form, the CDR3 reads TGCAGTGCTAGAGGGCACACTGAAGCTTTCTTT.

This clonotype has a count of ten or more. The J gene is TRBJ2-2, the V gene TRBV7-2, with 7 bases matching TRBD1. Germline V gene data show CDR1 as SGHTA and CDR2 as FQGNSA. The CDR3 totals 15 residues. J was trimmed by 0 bases and V by 5 bases; bases with no gene match: 3. DNA for the CDR3: TGTGCCAGCAGCACGGGACAGACGAACACCGGGGAGCTGTTTTTT. It specifies CASSTGQTNTGELFF. Full variable domain (missing parts from reference TRBV7-2 and TRBJ2-2): GAGVSQSPSNKVTEKGKDVELRCDPISGHTALYWYRQSLGQGLEFLIYFQGNSAPDKSGLPSDRFSAERTGGSVSTLTIQRTQQEDSAVYLCASSTGQTNTGELFFGEGSRLTVL.

The chain combines TRBV19 with TRBJ1-1; 8 bases match TRBD1. V was pared by 3 bases and J by 1 base, with 4 bases of the junction left unmatched. CDR1 and CDR2 from the germline V gene are LNHDA and SQIVND (reference sequence). The CDR3 is 15 residues long. The CDR3 nucleotides are TGTGCCAGTAGTATCCAGGGGGCTAGGAACACTGAAGCTTTCTTT. Translation: CASSIQGARNTEAFF.

This rearrangement joins TRBV20-1 to TRBJ2-3, with TRBD1 as a possible D gene (5 bases). This CDR3 spans 13 amino acids. The V end was cut by 3 bases, the J end by 4 bases, with 11 bases between. Per the germline V gene, CDR1 is DFQATT and CDR2 is SNEGSKA (reference sequence). CDR3 coding DNA: TGCAGTGCTAGTGGTGGGGCCGCAGATACGCAGTATTTT. This gives the protein CSASGGAADTQYF.

This clonotype was observed many times. This chain connects TRBV5-1 to TRBJ2-7; TRBD2 aligns across 10 bases. Looked up from germline, CDR1 is SGHRS and CDR2 is YFSETQ. This CDR3 has 15 amino acids. J lost 4 bases, V lost 0 bases, and 4 bases had no gene match. CDR3 DNA: TGCGCCAGCAGCTTGGTGTCTAGCGGGAGTTACGAGCAGTACTTC. The encoded protein is CASSLVSSGSYEQYF. Combining the CDR3 with reference TRBV5-1 and TRBJ2-7 gives the whole variable domain KAGVTQTPRYLIKTRGQQVTLSCSPISGHRSVSWYQQTPGQGLQFLFEYFSETQRNKGNFPGRFSGRQFSNSRSEMNVSTLELGDSALYLCASSLVSSGSYEQYFGPGTRLTVT.

This clonotype has a count of ten or more. Here the CDR3 reads CASSGLGNTQYF. The DNA of the CDR3 is TGTGCCAGCAGTGGACTTGGAAATACGCAGTATTTT. This sequence joins TRBV12-3 or TRBV12-4 and TRBJ2-3, with a possible D match to TRBD2 (5 bases). V shed 5 bases and J shed 7 bases, with 10 bases lying between them. The CDR3 spans 12 residues.

In this sample, this clonotype turned up a few times. The V gene is TRBV14, the J gene TRBJ2-7, with D maybe TRBD1 (5 bases). This CDR3 region has 15 residues. V was trimmed by 7 bases and J by 6 bases, leaving 22 bases between them. Germline assignment: CDR1 SGHDN and CDR2 FVKESK. The DNA of the CDR3 is TGTGCCAGCACCCCAGGGAACTTCCATTTGGGCGAGCAGTACTTC. Residues: CASTPGNFHLGEQYF. Combining the CDR3 with reference TRBV14 and TRBJ2-7 gives the whole variable domain EAGVTQFPSHSVIEKGQTVTLRCDPISGHDNLYWYRRVMGKEIKFLLHFVKESKQDESGMPNNRFLAERTGGTYSTLKVQPAELEDSGVYFCASTPGNFHLGEQYFGPGTRLTVT.

This clonotype was observed a handful of times. V and J are TRBV20-1 and TRBJ1-2, with TRBD1 as a possible D gene (6 bases). Trimming took 3 bases from V and 6 from J, leaving 11 bases between them. Germline lookup yields CDR1 DFQATT and CDR2 SNEGSKA (reference sequence). The CDR3 loop spans 12 amino acids. CDR3 bases: TGCAGTGCTAGGCCACAGGGACATGGCTACACCTTC. Translation gives CSARPQGHGYTF.

The rearrangement joins TRBV3-1 to TRBJ2-7, with 9 bases lining up with TRBD1. The J segment lost 6 bases and the V segment lost 4 bases, leaving 4 bases of the junction unmatched. The length of the CDR3 is 13 residues. The germline CDR1 and CDR2 sequences are LGHDT and YNNKEL (reference sequence). The CDR3 nucleotides are TGTGCCAGCAGCCGGGGACAGGGAGTCGAGCAGTACTTC. It is translated as CASSRGQGVEQYF.

This clonotype has at least ten counts. This chain connects TRBV29-1 to TRBJ2-1, with D perhaps assigned TRBD1 or TRBD2 (5 bases each). This CDR3 has 10 amino acids. Trimming took 7 bases from V and 8 from J, leaving 9 bases between them. Germline values: CDR1 SQVTM, CDR2 ANQGSEA. The CDR3 region has the DNA TGCAGCGGGGGACGTGATGAGCAGTTCTTC. As protein: CSGGRDEQFF.

This clonotype has just a few counts. V gene TRBV30 combines with J gene TRBJ1-6; 9 nucleotides match TRBD1. The CDR3 covers 14 residues. Germline V gene lookup returns CDR1 GTSNPN and CDR2 SVGIG (reference sequence). V lost 3 bases, J lost 9 bases, and 6 bases stayed unmatched. CDR3: CAWRGQGVVSPLHF. The CDR3 DNA reads TGTGCCTGGAGGGGACAGGGAGTGGTTTCACCCCTCCACTTT.

This clonotype was seen many times. The chain links TRBV7-2 to TRBJ2-1, with D possibly TRBD1 on 5 matching bases. The germline gives CDR1 SGHTA, CDR2 FQGNSA. Trimming left V 5 bases short and J 4 bases short, with 12 bases between. The CDR3 consists of 14 residues. Here the CDR3 reads CASSAYQGYNEQFF. Here the CDR3 DNA reads TGTGCCAGCAGCGCGTACCAGGGTTACAATGAGCAGTTCTTC.

This clonotype was recorded at least ten times. The chain links TRBV28 to TRBJ2-2; D call uncertain. Trimming shortened V by 2 bases and J by 3 bases, and 10 bases separated the two germline ends. From germline, CDR1 is MDHEN and CDR2 SYDVKM. This CDR3 has 15 residues. The CDR3 nucleotides read TGTGCCAGCAGTTTAATCGGCACCTACACCGGGGAGCTGTTTTTT. Protein product: CASSLIGTYTGELFF.

This clonotype was observed many times. The rearrangement uses TRBV6-2 or TRBV6-3 and TRBJ1-2; D gene uncertain. Trimming pared 5 bases from V and 0 bases from J, leaving 10 bases between. The CDR3 is 14 amino acids. The germline V gene has CDR1 MNHEY and CDR2 SVGEGT. CDR3 amino acids: CASSQDGTNYGYTF. CDR3 coding DNA: TGTGCCAGCAGTCAGGACGGAACTAACTATGGCTACACCTTC.

This clonotype was observed at least ten times. V usage is TRBV12-3 or TRBV12-4 and J usage is TRBJ1-5, with D unresolved. The CDR3 spans 12 residues. The V end was cut by 6 bases, the J end by 11 bases, with 14 bases between. The chain's CDR3 is CASSEPPSAQHF. In nucleotides, the CDR3 is TGTGCCAGCAGCGAGCCCCCATCCGCCCAGCATTTT.

This clonotype occurred once. The chain recombines TRBV28 with TRBJ2-5, with 11 bases lining up with TRBD2. Germline V gives CDR1 MDHEN, CDR2 SYDVKM. Trimming took 2 bases from V and 5 from J; bases not matched to a gene: 10. The CDR3 spans 17 residues. The CDR3 bases are TGTGCCAGCAGTTTAACCCCGGGACTAGCGGATCATGAGACCCAGTACTTC. This sequence encodes CASSLTPGLADHETQYF.

The chain joins TRBV5-1 to TRBJ2-2, with D perhaps matching TRBD1 or TRBD2 (5 bases each). The V end was cut by 5 bases, the J end by 7 bases, with 18 bases between. This CDR3 is built from 15 residues. Germline-derived CDR1 and CDR2 are SGHRS and YFSETQ. CDR3 sequence reads: CASRTDSAGGGELFF. For the CDR3, the DNA is TGCGCCAGCAGGACCGACTCAGCTGGGGGCGGGGAGCTGTTTTTT.